One and the same sample provided the 21 T cell receptor beta chains below, sequenced in a study of T cell responses to AZD1222 COVID-19 vaccine. TCRdb's copy holds only in-frame clones and misses some; the assay was immunoSEQ multiplex PCR. The table lists about 180,000 clones, around 90% of them singletons. Sequencing was performed on peripheral blood, taken 28 days after the second AZD1222 dose. All receptors come from an adult who received the AZD1222 COVID-19 vaccine.

The V gene is TRBV9, the J gene TRBJ1-3; D call uncertain. Germline V CDR1 and CDR2: SGDLS, YYNGEE. The CDR3 consists of 15 residues. Trimming pared 4 bases from V and 3 bases from J, leaving 14 bases between. The CDR3 sequence: CASSFGRLDGNTIYF. The CDR3 DNA reads TGTGCCAGCAGCTTCGGGCGTTTGGATGGAAACACCATATATTTT.

This clone was seen once. V gene TRBV2 combines with J gene TRBJ1-2; 8 nucleotides match TRBD1. V lost 8 bases to trimming and J lost 3 bases; unmatched junction nucleotides: 5. This CDR3 is 13 amino acids long. Germline CDR1 SNHLY, CDR2 FYNNEI. The CDR3 here is CASAYRGDYGYTF. The CDR3 DNA sequence: TGTGCCAGCGCCTACAGGGGGGACTATGGCTACACCTTC.

The CDR3 loop is CASSLRLAGVEQYF. CDR3 in DNA: TGTGCCAGCAGTTTAAGGCTAGCGGGAGTCGAGCAGTACTTC. The chain carries TRBV27 and TRBJ2-7, with 10 nucleotides matching TRBD2. Germline loops: CDR1 MNHEY, CDR2 SMNVEV (reference sequence). The CDR3 is 14 amino acids. V trimming: 2 bases; J trimming: 6 bases; junction bases outside the gene matches: 4.

The gene calls are TRBV5-1 and TRBJ2-2; D gene uncertain. The germline V gene encodes CDR1 SGHRS and CDR2 YFSETQ. V lost 4 bases to trimming and J lost 3 bases, with 7 bases between them. The CDR3 runs to 13 residues. CDR3 nucleotide sequence: TGCGCCAGCAGCGCTACAGACACCGGGGAGCTGTTTTTT. It yields the protein CASSATDTGELFF.

J is TRBJ1-1 and V is TRBV7-2; weak D call: TRBD1 (6 bases). Looked up from germline, CDR1 is SGHTA and CDR2 is FQGNSA. V lost 5 bases to trimming and J lost 5 bases, with 21 bases between them. The length of the CDR3 is 16 residues. The CDR3 DNA reads as TGTGCCAGCAGCCCTCTCAAGGGTACAGGGAGTACTGAAGCTTTCTTT. Translating gives CASSPLKGTGSTEAFF.

The chain has TRBV19 and TRBJ1-2; D uncertain. The length of the CDR3 is 14 residues. V lost 6 bases, J lost 0 bases, and 11 bases lay in between. In germline, CDR1 is LNHDA, CDR2 SQIVND (reference sequence). CDR3 amino acids: CASSWTETNYGYTF. CDR3 DNA: TGTGCCAGTAGCTGGACGGAGACTAACTATGGCTACACCTTC.

The V gene is TRBV19, the J gene TRBJ2-2, with D tentatively TRBD1 (6 bases). The V gene lost 1 base and the J gene lost 4 bases, with 7 bases spanning the gap. Germline V CDR1 and CDR2: LNHDA, SQIVND (reference sequence). This CDR3 contains 14 residues. In nucleotides, the CDR3 is TGTGCCAGTAGTATAGCAGGGGCCACCGGGGAGCTGTTTTTT. Its protein product is CASSIAGATGELFF.

J is TRBJ1-2 and V is TRBV7-8; 9 bases map to TRBD1. The CDR3 totals 14 residues. V lost 5 bases, J lost 4 bases, and 5 bases stayed unmatched. Germline CDR1 SGHVS, CDR2 FQNEAQ. CDR3 coding DNA: TGTGCCAGCAGCACCCGACAGGGGGGCTATGGCTACACCTTC. Amino acid sequence: CASSTRQGGYGYTF.

This clone was observed a few times. Here the CDR3 reads CASSKDRESARNTIYF. The CDR3 coding sequence is TGTGCCAGCAGCAAAGACCGGGAGTCGGCCAGAAACACCATATATTTT. The V call is TRBV21-1, the J call TRBJ1-3. TRBV21-1 is labeled a pseudogene. This CDR3 is 16 amino acids long.

To note about this clone: The same CDR3 is also encoded by other DNA sequences in this sample. This sequence joins TRBV5-1 and TRBJ2-3; 11 bases map to TRBD2. The ends lost 0 bases at V and 0 bases at J; junction bases unmatched: 0. The CDR3 loop spans 16 amino acids. CDR1 and CDR2 from the germline V gene are SGHRS and YFSETQ. CDR3: CASSLGTSGSTDTQYF. DNA of the CDR3: TGCGCCAGCAGCTTGGGGACTAGCGGGAGCACAGATACGCAGTATTTT.

V gene TRBV28 combines with J gene TRBJ1-5; D remains unclear. Per germline, CDR1 MDHEN and CDR2 SYDVKM. V was trimmed by 5 bases and J by 0 bases, leaving 14 bases between them. CDR3 length: 16 amino acids. CDR3 protein: CASSTGYTYSNQPQHF. As DNA, the CDR3 is TGTGCCAGCAGTACGGGCTATACCTATAGCAATCAGCCCCAGCATTTT.

The chain is built from TRBV9 and TRBJ2-3, with a weak D call TRBD1 (7 bases). The CDR3 covers 16 residues. Trimming pared 4 bases from V and 6 bases from J, leaving 21 bases between. The germline CDR1 and CDR2 sequences are SGDLS and YYNGEE. The CDR3 spells CASSPRRGRNTDTQYF. CDR3 nucleotides: TGTGCCAGCAGCCCGAGGAGGGGGCGGAACACGGATACGCAGTATTTT.

In this sample, this clone turned up a few times. The chain has TRBV5-1 and TRBJ2-7, with D hard to call. CDR1 SGHRS and CDR2 YFSETQ come from the germline V gene. Trimming stripped 2 bases from V and 3 bases from J, with 12 bases between. The CDR3 contains 14 residues. CDR3: CASSFSALLYEQYF. The CDR3 DNA is TGCGCCAGCAGCTTTAGTGCACTACTCTACGAGCAGTACTTC.

The rearrangement joins TRBV4-2 to TRBJ1-4; D ambiguous. There are 13 residues in the CDR3. CDR1 and CDR2 from the germline V gene are LGHNA and YNFKEQ. Trimming left V 1 base short and J 10 bases short, with 10 bases between. In DNA, the CDR3 is TGTGCCAGCAGCCAAGGTGGCCGGGGAAAACTGTTTTTT. It is translated as CASSQGGRGKLFF.

The rearrangement joins TRBV5-1 to TRBJ2-5; 7 bases are a match to TRBD1. CDR1 SGHRS and CDR2 YFSETQ come from the germline V gene. The CDR3 has 13 residues. The ends lost 2 bases at V and 4 bases at J; junction bases unmatched: 2. CDR3 residues: CASSLQGTETQYF. For the CDR3, the DNA is TGCGCCAGCAGCTTACAGGGGACAGAGACCCAGTACTTC.

This chain connects TRBV11-2 to TRBJ2-7; 10 nucleotides align to TRBD2. Germline CDR1 and CDR2: SGHAT and FQNNGV. The ends lost 4 bases at V and 0 bases at J; junction bases unmatched: 3. The CDR3 covers 15 residues. The DNA for the CDR3 is TGTGCCAGCAGCTGGCGGACTAGCGGCTCCTACGAGCAGTACTTC. This sequence encodes CASSWRTSGSYEQYF.

V gene TRBV10-2 combines with J gene TRBJ1-6; D gene unclear. The germline gives CDR1 WSHSY, CDR2 SAAADI. The CDR3 length is 13 residues. V lost 7 bases to trimming and J lost 5 bases, with 9 bases between them. As DNA, the CDR3 is TGCGCCAGCAAGGCAACCGATAATTCACCCCTCCACTTT. Residues: CASKATDNSPLHF.

The chain is built from TRBV13 and TRBJ2-1, with D possibly being TRBD2 (7 bases). Germline loops: CDR1 PRHDT, CDR2 FYEKMQ (reference sequence). V shed 1 base and J shed 6 bases, with 16 bases lying between them. This CDR3 has 16 residues. The CDR3 DNA reads as TGTGCCAGCAGCTTAGAACCGGGCGGGGGCTTCAATGAGCAGTTCTTC. Protein product: CASSLEPGGGFNEQFF.

This clone came up a few times. The V call is TRBV5-1, the J call TRBJ2-3; D call uncertain. Germline loops: CDR1 SGHRS, CDR2 YFSETQ. The CDR3 consists of 15 residues. Trimming pared 1 base from V and 6 bases from J, leaving 15 bases between. The CDR3 nucleotides read TGCGCCAGCAGCTTGACTCTCGCGCCGCGGGATACGCAGTATTTT. Residues: CASSLTLAPRDTQYF.

The V call is TRBV27, the J call TRBJ2-7, with no clear D. CDR3 length: 13 amino acids. Germline CDR1 MNHEY, CDR2 SMNVEV (reference sequence). The V and J ends lost 3 bases and 2 bases respectively, with 8 bases between them. The CDR3 nucleotides read TGTGCCAGCAGTTTGTTCGGAGCCTACGAGCAGTACTTC. Translating it yields CASSLFGAYEQYF.

The table lists this clone with a count of one. The rearrangement uses TRBV10-3 and TRBJ2-4; 7 bases are a match to TRBD2. The CDR3 sequence is 13 residues long. CDR1 is ENHRY and CDR2 is SYGVKD in the germline V gene. V dropped 6 bases and J dropped 5; count of bases not matched to a gene: 4. The CDR3 loop is CAISGAGQNIQYF. The DNA of the CDR3 is TGTGCCATCAGCGGAGCGGGGCAAAACATTCAGTACTTC.